The present TCR beta chain was sequenced within a study of beta chain features in type 1 diabetes. Study observations and caveats: People with Type 1 diabetes carried modestly yet significantly shorter TCRB CDR3s in all four CD4+ subsets. Any HLA-type effect on TCRB rearrangement remained unresolved here.

This clone has a handful of counts. The antigen remains unidentified. V was clipped by 2 bases and J by 5 bases, with 10 bases between them. Germline V gives CDR1 SGHRS, CDR2 YFSETQ. This CDR3 spans 13 amino acids. Every isolated RNA sample was fully reverse transcribed, so sequencing captured expressed TCRB transcripts. Generated by immunoSEQ multiplex PCR, the TCRdb table keeps only in-frame clones and is missing some. The sample lists 900,000 or so clones, 17% seen once, with about 0.02% in the top ten. Specimen: naive CD4+ T cells from blood. The source of this sequence is a woman aged 18-29 years in good health. The chain couples TRBV5-1 to TRBJ1-2; the D gene is possibly TRBD1 (6 bases). This chain's CDR3 is CASSFGQSYGYTF. CDR3 bases: TGCGCCAGCAGCTTTGGACAGAGTTATGGCTACACCTTC.